Below, 30 T cell receptor beta chains from the same sample are listed, as sequenced in a study of glioma-infiltrating T cells. Amplification of TCR alpha and beta CDR3 regions from RNA used iRepertoire nested multiplex PCR. TCRdb redid the calling of the multiplex PCR reads with MiXCR, one entry per CDR3 protein. The data show around 100,000 distinct CDR3 sequences, about 28% seen once. What was sequenced was glioma tissue, nonneoplastic brain tissue, or PBMCs (not recorded which). The receptors stem from a human donor with low-grade glioma or glioblastoma, undergoing nonglioma brain surgery, or in good health (not recorded which).

A word on this clonotype: A much more abundant neighbour one base away suggests this may be a read error. The chain is built from TRBV20-1 and TRBJ1-1; D might be TRBD1 (5 bases). This CDR3 region has 11 residues. Per the germline V gene, CDR1 is DFQATT and CDR2 is SNEGSKA (reference sequence). V was trimmed by 4 bases and J by 8 bases, leaving 11 bases between them. CDR3: CSAMTEQEAFF. As DNA, the CDR3 is TGCAGTGCTATGACAGAACAGGAAGCTTTCTTT.

About this clonotype: A much larger clone differs by one base, so this may be a read error. This chain links TRBV28 with TRBJ1-1; 8 bases are shared with TRBD1. Germline V gene lookup returns CDR1 MDHEN and CDR2 SYDVKM. The V and J ends lost 5 bases and 9 bases, in that order; junction bases with no gene match: 11. The CDR3 length is 14 residues. The CDR3 nucleotides read TGTGCCAGCAGTCAACCTAACAGGGGGGTGAAAGCTTTCTTT. This gives the protein CASSQPNRGVKAFF.

The V call is TRBV11-2, the J call TRBJ1-2, with D tentatively TRBD1 (5 bases). This CDR3 is 17 amino acids long. Trimming cost V 5 bases and J 3 bases, with 22 bases left between them. The V gene's germline CDR1 is SGHAT and CDR2 FQNNGV. In DNA form, the CDR3 reads TGTGCCAGCAGCCGTGGACACGGGTTCGAACCTCACTATGGCTACACCTTC. Amino acid sequence: CASSRGHGFEPHYGYTF.

Regarding this clonotype: The DNA is omitted, as the CDR3 cannot be located on it reliably, and the CDR3 follows TCRdb's listing. CDR3 region: CASSFYICSAPPRFYGYTF. The V call is TRBV28, the J call TRBJ1-2. Germline assignment: CDR1 MDHEN and CDR2 SYDVKM. The CDR3 totals 19 residues, both ends included.

The V call is TRBV12-3 or TRBV12-4, the J call TRBJ2-3, with 8 bases matching TRBD2. CDR3 length: 17 residues. Germline trimming cut 3 bases from V and 2 bases from J; bases unmatched to any gene: 10. CDR3 loop: CASSFLQRGLLTDTQYF. In nucleotides, the CDR3 is TGTGCCAGCAGTTTCCTCCAGCGGGGGCTGCTCACAGATACGCAGTATTTT.

V usage is TRBV4-2 and J usage is TRBJ2-1; no firm D call. The CDR3 length is 15 residues. Trimming removed 4 bases at V and 0 bases at J, with 10 bases between. CDR1 is LGHNA and CDR2 is YNFKEQ in the germline V gene. CDR3 coding DNA: TGTGCCAGCAGCCTTCCCGCCGGCTCCTACAATGAGCAGTTCTTC. Its protein is CASSLPAGSYNEQFF.

This clonotype was found many times. V and J are TRBV20-1 and TRBJ1-6; possible D gene TRBD1, 6 bases. The CDR3 is 15 residues long. Trimming took 7 bases from V and 0 from J, leaving 13 bases between them. The germline CDR1 and CDR2 sequences are DFQATT and SNEGSKA (reference sequence). The CDR3 DNA follows: TGCAGTGTGGAGGGACACTCCTCCTATAATTCACCCCTCCACTTT. Its protein product is CSVEGHSSYNSPLHF.

Of note for this clonotype: Since a much larger clone is just one base distant, this may be a read error. This chain connects TRBV28 to TRBJ1-1, with a tentative D call TRBD1 (5 bases). Germline assignment: CDR1 MDHEN and CDR2 SYDVKM. V was cut by 7 bases and J by 10 bases, with 19 bases left in between. The CDR3 is 13 amino acids. CDR3 amino acids: CASNLTRGTGAFF. As DNA, the CDR3 is TGTGCCAGCAACCTGACAAGGGGTACGGGAGCTTTCTTT.

This clonotype came up once. One base away lies a much larger clone, so this may be a sequencing read error. The rearrangement uses TRBV11-2 and TRBJ2-7; 10 bases are a match to TRBD1. The CDR3 has 14 amino acids. CDR1 and CDR2 from the germline V gene are SGHAT and FQNNGV. CDR3 bases: TGTGCCAGCACCCCGGGACAGGGGCTCTACGAGCGGTACTTC. It encodes CASTPGQGLYERYF.

Notes on this clonotype: At one boundary the junction diverges from the germline segment, which might be a read error. The chain employs TRBV19 and TRBJ2-1, with D perhaps TRBD1 or TRBD2 (5 bases each). Germline loops: CDR1 LNHDA, CDR2 SQIVND (reference sequence). CDR3 length: 16 amino acids. In DNA, the CDR3 is TGTGCCAGTACTATAGGTTCGTGGGGACCGTACAATGAGCAGTTCTTC. Amino acids: CASTIGSWGPYNEQFF.

V usage is TRBV4-2 and J usage is TRBJ1-2, with a weak D call TRBD1 (5 bases). Germline CDR1 and CDR2: LGHNA and YNFKEQ. Trimming took off 4 bases at V and 5 bases at J, with 23 bases between the two ends. The CDR3 length is 17 residues. CDR3 amino acids: CASSLEVAAGTGYGYTF. The CDR3, as DNA: TGTGCCAGCAGCCTAGAGGTGGCGGCAGGGACGGGTTATGGCTACACCTTC.

Details on this clonotype: A single base separates this from a much larger clone, so it may be a read error. CDR3 nucleotide sequence: TGTGTCAGCAGAACAGAGCCTTTTTACGAGCAGTACTTC. Amino acids: CVSRTEPFYEQYF. V gene TRBV28 combines with J gene TRBJ2-7; D gene unclear. The CDR3 totals 13 residues. Germline CDR1 reads MDHEN; CDR2 reads SYDVKM.

The V gene is TRBV28, the J gene TRBJ1-4; a weak D match, TRBD1 (6 bases). Between the trimmed V and J ends, which lost 10 bases and 3 bases, there was a span of 18 bases. Per germline, CDR1 MDHEN and CDR2 SYDVKM. CDR3 length: 15 amino acids. In DNA, the CDR3 is TGTGCCACCGGGACGGGGGGCGCCTCTAATGAAAAACTGTTTTTT. Its translation is CATGTGGASNEKLFF.

Ten or more counts support this clonotype. V and J are TRBV6-1 and TRBJ1-6; D unclear. CDR1 MNHNS and CDR2 SASEGT come from the germline V gene. The length of the CDR3 is 13 residues. The V gene lost 4 bases and the J gene lost 10 bases, with 11 bases spanning the gap. CDR3 nucleotides: TGTGCCAGCAGTGGAGAGGGTTCATCACCCCTCCACTTT. Protein product: CASSGEGSSPLHF.

In the case of this clonotype: Given a much more abundant clone one base away, this may be a read error. The chain links TRBV20-1 to TRBJ2-1, with 10 bases fitting TRBD2. The CDR3 extends over 12 amino acids. Germline CDR1 DFQATT, CDR2 SNEGSKA (reference sequence). The CDR3 DNA reads as TGCAGTGTGACTAGCGGGTACAAGGAGCAGTTCTTC. Protein: CSVTSGYKEQFF.

The chain carries TRBV12-3 or TRBV12-4 and TRBJ1-1; D perhaps matches TRBD1 (6 bases). V gave up 5 bases and J gave up 0 bases, with 10 bases separating them. This CDR3 comprises 14 residues. The CDR3 DNA follows: TGTGCCAGCAGTAAACAGGGTATGAACACTGAAGCTTTCTTT. Translation: CASSKQGMNTEAFF.

This clonotype has a count of ten or more. The CDR3 DNA is TGTGCCAGTCGGGACAGGGGGCTGGGCTACACCTTC. Protein product: CASRDRGLGYTF. V is TRBV28 and J is TRBJ1-2; 12 positions match TRBD1. CDR1 and CDR2 (germline): MDHEN, SYDVKM. The CDR3 totals 12 residues. Trimming cost V 9 bases and J 8 bases; bases outside gene matches: 4.

As regards this clonotype: This may arise from a read error, as a much more abundant clone is one base away. The chain uses TRBV7-6 and TRBJ1-1; 8 nucleotides line up with TRBD1. V gave up 4 bases and J gave up 4 bases; unmatched junction bases: 8. The CDR3 spans 15 residues. Germline V gene lookup returns CDR1 SGHVS and CDR2 FNYEAQ. The CDR3 is CASSSRTGSPTEAFF. The CDR3 bases are TGTGCCAGCAGCTCCCGGACAGGGAGTCCCACTGAAGCTTTCTTT.

This clonotype was picked up many times. The V and J genes are TRBV24-1 and TRBJ2-3, with D perhaps TRBD1 or TRBD2 (5 bases each). Trimming cost V 5 bases and J 3 bases, with 8 bases left between them. Germline CDR1 is KGHDR and CDR2 is SFDVKD. The CDR3 runs to 13 residues. CDR3 nucleotide sequence: TGTGCCACCAGTGGGGGGAAGACAGATACGCAGTATTTT. Its translation: CATSGGKTDTQYF.

The chain joins TRBV18 to TRBJ1-5, with D possibly TRBD1 on 6 matching bases. Trimming shortened V by 4 bases and J by 0 bases, and 10 bases separated the two germline ends. The CDR3 loop spans 15 amino acids. In germline, CDR1 is KGHSH, CDR2 LQKENI. This CDR3 reads CASSLDRHSNQPQHF. For the CDR3, the DNA is TGTGCCAGCTCACTGGACAGACATAGCAATCAGCCCCAGCATTTT.

The chain carries TRBV19 and TRBJ2-5, with D unclear. The V gene lost 3 bases and the J gene lost 5 bases, with 16 bases spanning the gap. Per the germline V gene, CDR1 is LNHDA and CDR2 is SQIVND (reference sequence). This CDR3 is built from 15 residues. The CDR3 sequence: CASSMSGYSRETQYF. The CDR3 DNA is TGTGCCAGTAGTATGTCCGGATACTCTCGGGAGACCCAGTACTTC.

This clonotype showed up many times. This chain's CDR3 is CASRNRGTVNTEAFF. CDR3 coding DNA: TGTGCCAGCAGGAATAGAGGGACGGTGAACACTGAAGCTTTCTTT. The genes are TRBV28 and TRBJ1-1, with D possibly matching TRBD1 (5 bases). CDR1 and CDR2 from the germline V gene are MDHEN and SYDVKM. Trimming pared 6 bases from V and 0 bases from J, leaving 14 bases between. The CDR3 is made up of 15 amino acids.

In regard to this clonotype: A much larger clone is a single base away; this may be a read error. The chain recombines TRBV4-2 with TRBJ2-2, with no clear D. CDR3 length equals 11 residues. CDR1 is LGHNA and CDR2 is YNFKEQ in the germline V gene. The CDR3 sequence is CAGSVGGELFF. DNA of the CDR3: TGTGCCGGCAGCGTTGGCGGGGAGCTGTTTTTT.

This clonotype occurred many times. This chain links TRBV7-6 with TRBJ2-5; D possibly corresponds to TRBD2 (6 bases). The CDR3 runs 13 residues. The V and J ends lost 3 bases and 1 base respectively, with 6 bases between them. Germline V CDR1 and CDR2: SGHVS, FNYEAQ. CDR3 nucleotide sequence: TGTGCCAGCAGCTTTAGCGGCCAAGAGACCCAGTACTTC. Encoded protein: CASSFSGQETQYF.

The chain employs TRBV29-1 and TRBJ1-4, with D possibly TRBD1 on 6 matching bases. The CDR3 spans 15 residues. V was trimmed by 0 bases and J by 8 bases, leaving 16 bases between them. Germline V gives CDR1 SQVTM, CDR2 ANQGSEA. DNA of the CDR3: TGCAGCGTTGAAGATTCCGGGACATCCGCGGAAAAACTGTTTTTT. Its protein product is CSVEDSGTSAEKLFF. Full variable domain (remainder filled in from reference TRBV29-1 and TRBJ1-4): SAVISQKPSRDICQRGTSLTIQCQVDSQVTMMFWYRQQPGQSLTLIATANQGSEATYESGFVIDKFPISRPNLTFSTLTVSNMSPEDSSIYLCSVEDSGTSAEKLFFGSGTQLSVL.

The chain joins TRBV12-3 or TRBV12-4 to TRBJ2-5; 8 nucleotides match TRBD1. This CDR3 spans 15 amino acids. Unmatched junction bases numbered 5, after V lost 2 bases and J lost 3 bases. The CDR3 sequence: CASSLRGTGKETQYF. In nucleotides, the CDR3 is TGTGCCAGCAGTTTAAGGGGGACAGGCAAAGAGACCCAGTACTTC.

This clonotype was seen ten or more times. The chain links TRBV20-1 to TRBJ1-1, with TRBD1 matching over 7 bases. V shed 3 bases and J 6 bases; nucleotides not matched to a gene: 10. The length of the CDR3 is 14 residues. Germline V CDR1 and CDR2: DFQATT, SNEGSKA (reference sequence). Here the CDR3 DNA reads TGCAGTGCTAGGGACAGGCTCGCCTTCTCTGAAGCTTTCTTT. The encoded protein is CSARDRLAFSEAFF.

This clonotype was detected only a few times. The chain couples TRBV10-3 to TRBJ2-5; D is perhaps TRBD2 (7 bases). The germline V and J ends were trimmed by 1 base and 3 bases, with 12 bases remaining between them. There are 15 residues in the CDR3. Germline V gene data show CDR1 as ENHRY and CDR2 as SYGVKD. The CDR3 is CAISELAGAKETQYF. The DNA for the CDR3 is TGTGCCATCAGTGAGTTGGCGGGGGCGAAAGAGACCCAGTACTTC.

Concerning this clonotype: This may be a read error, as it is one base from a much larger clone. This sequence joins TRBV7-2 and TRBJ2-5, with 10 bases identical to TRBD2. CDR1 and CDR2 (germline): SGHTA, FQGNSA. V lost 5 bases to trimming and J lost 1 base; unmatched junction nucleotides: 13. This CDR3 is built from 18 residues. CDR3: CASSRNSPGLASQETQYF. CDR3 nucleotides: TGTGCCAGCAGCCGAAATAGCCCGGGACTAGCGAGCCAAGAGACCCAGTACTTC.

Worth noting for this clonotype: A read error may explain this, as a much larger clone is one base away. This chain connects TRBV7-8 to TRBJ1-5, with D tentatively TRBD1 (5 bases). Between the trimmed V and J ends, which lost 7 bases and 3 bases, there was a span of 19 bases. The germline V gene has CDR1 SGHVS and CDR2 FQNEAQ. CDR3 length: 16 amino acids. The CDR3 DNA follows: TGTGCCAGCACCACAGTACCTGGACATAACAATCAGCCCCAGCATTTT. It codes for CASTTVPGHNNQPQHF.